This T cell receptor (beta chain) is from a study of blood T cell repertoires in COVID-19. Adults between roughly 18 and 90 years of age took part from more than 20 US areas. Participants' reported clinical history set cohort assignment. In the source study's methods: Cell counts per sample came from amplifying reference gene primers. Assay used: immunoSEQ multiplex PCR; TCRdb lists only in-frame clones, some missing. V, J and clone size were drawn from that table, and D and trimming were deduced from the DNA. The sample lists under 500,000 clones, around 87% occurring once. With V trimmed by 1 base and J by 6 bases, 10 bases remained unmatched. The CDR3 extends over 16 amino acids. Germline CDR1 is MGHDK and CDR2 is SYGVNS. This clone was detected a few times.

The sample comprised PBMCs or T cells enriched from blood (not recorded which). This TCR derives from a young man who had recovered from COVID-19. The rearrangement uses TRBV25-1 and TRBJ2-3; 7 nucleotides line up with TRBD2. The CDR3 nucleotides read TGTGCCAGCAGTGAATTGGCTAGCGGATACCCGGATACGCAGTATTTT. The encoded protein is CASSELASGYPDTQYF.